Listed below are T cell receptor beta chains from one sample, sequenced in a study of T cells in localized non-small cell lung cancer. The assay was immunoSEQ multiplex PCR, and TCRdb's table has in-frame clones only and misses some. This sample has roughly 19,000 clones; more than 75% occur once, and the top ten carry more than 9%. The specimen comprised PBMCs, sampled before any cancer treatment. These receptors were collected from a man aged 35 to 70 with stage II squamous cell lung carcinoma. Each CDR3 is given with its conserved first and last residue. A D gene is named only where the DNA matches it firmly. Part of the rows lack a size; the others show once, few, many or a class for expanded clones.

CDR3aa: CAWNNQETQYF; CDR3nt: TGTGCCTGGAACAACCAAGAGACCCAGTACTTC; abundance: once; d_gene: .; v_gene: TRBV30; j_gene: TRBJ2-5
CDR3aa: CASSLSSGANVLTF; CDR3nt: TGTGCCAGCAGCTTAAGCTCTGGGGCCAACGTCCTGACTTTC; abundance: .; d_gene: .; v_gene: TRBV7-9; j_gene: TRBJ2-6
CDR3aa: CASSVRQGLDGYTF; CDR3nt: TGTGCCAGCAGCGTACGTCAGGGGTTGGATGGCTACACCTTC; abundance: .; d_gene: .; v_gene: TRBV5-4; j_gene: TRBJ1-2
CDR3aa: CASSFLAGGPNEQFF; CDR3nt: TGTGCCAGCAGTTTCTTAGCGGGAGGGCCCAATGAGCAGTTCTTC; abundance: .; d_gene: TRBD2; v_gene: TRBV27; j_gene: TRBJ2-1
CDR3aa: CASSLAVSGGHGYTF; CDR3nt: TGCGCCAGCAGCTTGGCCGTATCAGGGGGCCATGGCTACACCTTC; abundance: .; d_gene: TRBD1; v_gene: TRBV5-1; j_gene: TRBJ1-2
CDR3aa: CSVRPSGNTIYF; CDR3nt: TGCAGCGTGCGACCCTCTGGAAACACCATATATTTT; abundance: .; d_gene: .; v_gene: TRBV29-1; j_gene: TRBJ1-3
CDR3aa: CAWSVRGGRTGELFF; CDR3nt: TGTGCCTGGAGTGTACGGGGGGGAAGAACCGGGGAGCTGTTTTTT; abundance: .; d_gene: TRBD2; v_gene: TRBV30; j_gene: TRBJ2-2
CDR3aa: CASATRRDGYTF; CDR3nt: TGTGCTAGTGCCACGAGGAGGGATGGCTACACCTTC; abundance: .; d_gene: .; v_gene: TRBV12-5; j_gene: TRBJ1-2
CDR3aa: CASSSGVNTGELFF; CDR3nt: TGTGCCAGCAGCAGCGGGGTGAACACCGGGGAGCTGTTTTTT; abundance: .; d_gene: TRBD2; v_gene: TRBV6-1; j_gene: TRBJ2-2
CDR3aa: CASSQSAPPYNEQFF; CDR3nt: TGTGCCAGTAGCCAAAGTGCTCCACCCTACAATGAGCAGTTCTTC; abundance: .; d_gene: .; v_gene: TRBV19; j_gene: TRBJ2-1
CDR3aa: CASRDGKGNNEQFF; CDR3nt: TGCGCCAGCCGGGACGGGAAGGGGAACAATGAGCAGTTCTTC; abundance: .; d_gene: .; v_gene: TRBV5-1; j_gene: TRBJ2-1
CDR3aa: CASSYSMEGQTSHF; CDR3nt: TGTGCCAGCAGTTACTCGATGGAGGGCCAAACCTCCCACTTC; abundance: .; d_gene: .; v_gene: TRBV6-5; j_gene: TRBJ1-2
CDR3aa: CASSLNRVAEQYF; CDR3nt: TGTGCCAGCAGTTTGAACAGGGTGGCCGAGCAGTACTTC; abundance: .; d_gene: .; v_gene: TRBV27; j_gene: TRBJ2-7
CDR3aa: CASSSGTGTYNSPLHF; CDR3nt: TGTGCCAGCAGCTCCGGGACAGGGACTTATAATTCACCCCTCCACTTT; abundance: .; d_gene: TRBD1; v_gene: TRBV11-2; j_gene: TRBJ1-6
CDR3aa: CASSPTGSGYTF; CDR3nt: TGTGCCAGCTCACCAACGGGGTCTGGCTACACCTTC; abundance: .; d_gene: .; v_gene: TRBV18; j_gene: TRBJ1-2
CDR3aa: CASSLSRGSEQYF; CDR3nt: TGTGCCAGCAGCTTATCCAGGGGAAGCGAGCAGTACTTC; abundance: .; d_gene: .; v_gene: TRBV7-2; j_gene: TRBJ2-7
CDR3aa: CASSRERDQPQHF; CDR3nt: TGCGCCAGCAGTCGAGAAAGAGATCAGCCCCAGCATTTT; abundance: .; d_gene: .; v_gene: TRBV23-1; j_gene: TRBJ1-5
CDR3aa: CASSTTNYEQYF; CDR3nt: TGTGCCAGCAGCACAACTAACTACGAGCAGTACTTC; abundance: .; d_gene: .; v_gene: TRBV7-2; j_gene: TRBJ2-7
CDR3aa: CASSYGDGTDTQYF; CDR3nt: TGTGCCAGCAGTTACGGTGACGGCACAGATACGCAGTATTTT; abundance: .; d_gene: .; v_gene: TRBV6-6; j_gene: TRBJ2-3
CDR3aa: CASSPRGGQPQHF; CDR3nt: TGTGCCAGCTCACCAAGGGGAGGGCAGCCCCAGCATTTT; abundance: .; d_gene: .; v_gene: TRBV18; j_gene: TRBJ1-5
CDR3aa: CASSEAAGGPQHF; CDR3nt: TGTGCCAGCAGTGAAGCAGCTGGGGGACCCCAGCATTTT; abundance: .; d_gene: .; v_gene: TRBV2; j_gene: TRBJ1-5
CDR3aa: CASSPRQGEVTEAFF; CDR3nt: TGTGCCAGCAGCCCAAGACAGGGTGAAGTCACTGAAGCTTTCTTT; abundance: .; d_gene: TRBD1; v_gene: TRBV7-2; j_gene: TRBJ1-1
CDR3aa: CSVEPSGGGTEAFF; CDR3nt: TGCAGCGTTGAGCCCTCAGGTGGTGGCACTGAAGCTTTCTTT; abundance: .; d_gene: .; v_gene: TRBV29-1; j_gene: TRBJ1-1
CDR3aa: CSVVAEISSGANVLTF; CDR3nt: TGCAGCGTTGTGGCCGAAATCAGCTCTGGGGCCAACGTCCTGACTTTC; abundance: .; d_gene: .; v_gene: TRBV29-1; j_gene: TRBJ2-6
CDR3aa: CASSEIWQNSPLHF; CDR3nt: TGTGCCAGCAGTGAAATATGGCAGAATTCACCCCTCCACTTT; abundance: .; d_gene: .; v_gene: TRBV6-1; j_gene: TRBJ1-6
CDR3aa: CASSEGGSEAFF; CDR3nt: TGCGCCAGCAGTGAAGGAGGCTCTGAAGCTTTCTTT; abundance: .; d_gene: .; v_gene: TRBV10-2; j_gene: TRBJ1-1
CDR3aa: CASRYGPGTEAFF; CDR3nt: TGTGCCAGCAGATACGGCCCGGGCACTGAAGCTTTCTTT; abundance: .; d_gene: .; v_gene: TRBV2; j_gene: TRBJ1-1
CDR3aa: CAWSVVWGETQYF; CDR3nt: TGTGCCTGGAGTGTGGTCTGGGGGGAGACCCAGTACTTC; abundance: .; d_gene: .; v_gene: TRBV30; j_gene: TRBJ2-5
CDR3aa: CASSMSGGEPQHF; CDR3nt: TGTGCCAGTAGTATGTCAGGGGGCGAGCCCCAGCATTTT; abundance: .; d_gene: TRBD1; v_gene: TRBV19; j_gene: TRBJ1-5
CDR3aa: CASSRRLAGGPINSYEQYF; CDR3nt: TGTGCCAGCAGCAGGAGACTAGCGGGAGGGCCTATCAACTCCTACGAGCAGTACTTC; abundance: .; d_gene: TRBD2; v_gene: TRBV27; j_gene: TRBJ2-7
CDR3aa: CASSEGTEETQYF; CDR3nt: TGTGCCAGCAGTGAGGGGACAGAAGAGACCCAGTACTTC; abundance: .; d_gene: TRBD1; v_gene: TRBV2; j_gene: TRBJ2-5
CDR3aa: CASSGQGDTGELFF; CDR3nt: TGTGCCAGCAGTGGACAGGGGGACACCGGGGAGCTGTTTTTT; abundance: once; d_gene: TRBD1; v_gene: TRBV6-4; j_gene: TRBJ2-2
CDR3aa: CASSPQASGANVLTF; CDR3nt: TGTGCCAGCTCACCACAGGCCTCTGGGGCCAACGTCCTGACTTTC; abundance: .; d_gene: .; v_gene: TRBV18; j_gene: TRBJ2-6
CDR3aa: CASSPFGNTEAFF; CDR3nt: TGTGCCAGCTCTCCTTTCGGAAACACTGAAGCTTTCTTT; abundance: .; d_gene: .; v_gene: TRBV18; j_gene: TRBJ1-1
CDR3aa: CASSHDGYNQPQHF; CDR3nt: TGTGCCAGCAGCCACGACGGTTATAATCAGCCCCAGCATTTT; abundance: .; d_gene: .; v_gene: TRBV6-1; j_gene: TRBJ1-5
CDR3aa: CASSQEGDGYTF; CDR3nt: TGTGCCAGCAGCCAGGAAGGGGATGGCTACACCTTC; abundance: .; d_gene: .; v_gene: TRBV11-2; j_gene: TRBJ1-2
CDR3aa: CASSGAPNEQFF; CDR3nt: TGTGCCAGCAGCGGGGCCCCAAATGAGCAGTTCTTC; abundance: .; d_gene: .; v_gene: TRBV5-6; j_gene: TRBJ2-1
CDR3aa: CASSADRGRRLGTGELFF; CDR3nt: TGTGCCAGCAGCGCGGACAGGGGGCGACGTTTGGGGACCGGGGAGCTGTTTTTT; abundance: .; d_gene: TRBD1; v_gene: TRBV11-2; j_gene: TRBJ2-2
CDR3aa: CASSPFPNEQFF; CDR3nt: TGTGCCAGCTCACCCTTTCCGAATGAGCAGTTCTTC; abundance: once; d_gene: .; v_gene: TRBV18; j_gene: TRBJ2-1
CDR3aa: CASTPLGDLNEQFF; CDR3nt: TGTGCCAGCACGCCTTTAGGGGATTTAAATGAGCAGTTCTTC; abundance: .; d_gene: .; v_gene: TRBV14; j_gene: TRBJ2-1
CDR3aa: CASSQSLGFGSYGYTF; CDR3nt: TGTGCCAGCAGCCAGTCTTTAGGGTTTGGAAGCTATGGCTACACCTTC; abundance: .; d_gene: .; v_gene: TRBV4-2; j_gene: TRBJ1-2
CDR3aa: CASSPSGPATDQPQHF; CDR3nt: TGCGCCAGCAGCCCATCTGGGCCGGCCACCGATCAGCCCCAGCATTTT; abundance: .; d_gene: .; v_gene: TRBV5-1; j_gene: TRBJ1-5
CDR3aa: CASSLDRSYEQYF; CDR3nt: TGTGCCAGCAGCTTAGACAGATCCTACGAGCAGTACTTC; abundance: .; d_gene: .; v_gene: TRBV7-9; j_gene: TRBJ2-7
CDR3aa: CATSSRDGTSGNTDTQYF; CDR3nt: TGTGCCACCAGCAGCCGGGACGGAACTAGCGGGAACACAGATACGCAGTATTTT; abundance: .; d_gene: TRBD2; v_gene: TRBV15; j_gene: TRBJ2-3
CDR3aa: CASSLVNVQETQYF; CDR3nt: TGTGCCAGCAGCTTAGTTAACGTCCAAGAGACCCAGTACTTC; abundance: .; d_gene: .; v_gene: TRBV11-3; j_gene: TRBJ2-5
CDR3aa: CASSSRTSGNEQFF; CDR3nt: TGTGCCAGCAGCTCTCGGACTAGCGGGAATGAGCAGTTCTTC; abundance: .; d_gene: TRBD2; v_gene: TRBV11-1; j_gene: TRBJ2-1
CDR3aa: CASSQDRPSTQYF; CDR3nt: TGCGCCAGCAGCCAAGATAGGCCCTCGACGCAGTATTTT; abundance: .; d_gene: .; v_gene: TRBV4-3; j_gene: TRBJ2-3
CDR3aa: CASSERVGEAFF; CDR3nt: TGTGCCAGCAGTGAACGGGTCGGGGAAGCTTTCTTT; abundance: .; d_gene: .; v_gene: TRBV2; j_gene: TRBJ1-1
CDR3aa: CAWSSSFGGGTTDTQYF; CDR3nt: TGTGCCTGGAGTTCCTCCTTCGGGGGGGGGACGACAGATACGCAGTATTTT; abundance: once; d_gene: TRBD2; v_gene: TRBV30; j_gene: TRBJ2-3
CDR3aa: CAAHLGQDPGYTF; CDR3nt: TGTGCCGCTCACTTAGGACAGGATCCTGGCTACACCTTC; abundance: .; d_gene: TRBD1; v_gene: TRBV2; j_gene: TRBJ1-2
CDR3aa: CAWSNGRSNEKLFF; CDR3nt: TGTGCCTGGAGTAACGGGAGGAGTAATGAAAAACTGTTTTTT; abundance: .; d_gene: .; v_gene: TRBV30; j_gene: TRBJ1-4
CDR3aa: CASSDRGLSNYGYTF; CDR3nt: TGCGCCAGCAGTGACAGGGGCCTCTCTAACTATGGCTACACCTTC; abundance: .; d_gene: .; v_gene: TRBV10-2; j_gene: TRBJ1-2
CDR3aa: CASSLGRISGSGITGELFF; CDR3nt: TGCGCCAGCAGCTTGGGAAGGATAAGCGGGAGCGGGATCACCGGGGAGCTGTTTTTT; abundance: .; d_gene: TRBD2; v_gene: TRBV5-1; j_gene: TRBJ2-2
CDR3aa: CASSVGAGGNNEQFF; CDR3nt: TGTGCCAGCAGCGTAGGAGCGGGAGGGAACAATGAGCAGTTCTTC; abundance: .; d_gene: TRBD2; v_gene: TRBV9; j_gene: TRBJ2-1
CDR3aa: CSVVGLYGYTF; CDR3nt: TGCAGCGTTGTAGGGCTATATGGCTACACCTTC; abundance: .; d_gene: .; v_gene: TRBV29-1; j_gene: TRBJ1-2
CDR3aa: CASKIRGLTGELFF; CDR3nt: TGTGCCAGCAAAATTCGGGGACTCACCGGGGAGCTGTTTTTT; abundance: .; d_gene: .; v_gene: TRBV28; j_gene: TRBJ2-2
CDR3aa: CAWVSNGGEQYF; CDR3nt: TGTGCCTGGGTATCGAACGGAGGCGAGCAGTACTTC; abundance: .; d_gene: .; v_gene: TRBV30; j_gene: TRBJ2-7